This T cell receptor beta chain stems from a study of CD8 T cells in ankylosing spondylitis. Study-wide results and caveats: CD8+ cells made up the disease-linked clones, which were relatively rare in peripheral blood.

Each CDR3 protein gets one entry after TCRdb re-called the 5' RACE reads with MiXCR. The sample consists of 300,000 to 350,000 distinct CDR3 sequences, about a fifth of them appearing once. Remarks on this clonotype: Its antigen remains unidentified.

V was pared by 6 bases and J by 1 base, with 8 bases between. The CDR3 has 13 residues. Germline-derived CDR1 and CDR2 are LNHDA and SQIVND (reference sequence). The chain recombines TRBV19 with TRBJ2-3, with D uncertain. The sequence was collected from a female donor with ankylosing spondylitis or in good health (not recorded which). The source material was blood, either unsorted or a sorted T cell fraction (not recorded which). The CDR3 region has the DNA TGTGCCAGTAGCAGCGATCGCACAGATACGCAGTATTTT. Translated, it gives CASSSDRTDTQYF.